The TCR beta chain described here comes from a study of Ad26.COV2.S vaccination and SARS-CoV-2 variants. General study findings and limits: Assessments of TCR breadth and depth may have underestimated the total T cell responses. Comparable non-spike TCR breadth was observed in vaccine and placebo recipients.

Clones were read by immunoSEQ multiplex PCR, and TCRdb kept only the in-frame ones, dropping some. The table includes roughly 400,000 clones, around 90% detected once. In regard to this clone: The antigen remains undetermined.

The treatment: roughly 20 received Ad26.COV2.S at low or high dose, single or two shots; roughly 5 received placebo; per-sample allocation not given. Following the first vaccine or placebo injection, samples were taken on day 63. The CDR3 spans 17 residues. Germline V lookup: CDR1 SGHVS, CDR2 FNYEAQ. The V gene lost 5 bases and the J gene lost 2 bases, with 18 bases spanning the gap. The source of this sequence is a person aged 18-60 years who received the Ad26.COV2.S COVID-19 vaccine or a placebo. The chain employs TRBV7-6 and TRBJ1-4; possible D gene TRBD1, 5 bases. Source: peripheral blood, taken in a trial of Ad26.COV2.S vaccine versus placebo. CDR3 sequence: CASSVTFTGGTNEKLFF. The CDR3 region has the DNA TGTGCCAGCAGCGTAACCTTTACAGGAGGGACTAATGAAAAACTGTTTTTT.